A single sample gave rise to the 5 T cell receptor beta chains below, sequenced in a study of blood T cell repertoires in COVID-19. Sequencing was performed with immunoSEQ multiplex PCR; in TCRdb, only in-frame clones are kept and a portion is missing. The data contain about 100,000 clones, about 84% of them singletons. Sequences were obtained from peripheral blood. These receptors originate from a human donor in a cohort sampled during active COVID-19.

This chain uses TRBV3-1 (or the pseudogene TRBV3-2) with TRBJ2-5; 7 bases line up with TRBD1. V shed 5 bases and J 5 bases; nucleotides not matched to a gene: 5. The CDR3 totals 13 residues. Germline V gene lookup returns CDR1 LGHDT and CDR2 YNNKEL (reference sequence). This CDR3 reads CASSSTGAETQYF. The DNA for the CDR3 is TGTGCCAGCAGCTCAACAGGGGCTGAGACCCAGTACTTC.

J is TRBJ2-1 and V is TRBV3-1 (or the pseudogene TRBV3-2), with 13 bases lining up with TRBD2. After removal of 4 bases from V and 9 bases from J, the junction contained 6 bases not matched to a gene. Germline values: CDR1 LGHDT, CDR2 YNNKEL (reference sequence). CDR3 length: 15 amino acids. Here the CDR3 DNA reads TGTGCCAGCAGCCTAACTAGCGGGGGGGCTAGTGAGCAGTTCTTC. Amino acid sequence: CASSLTSGGASEQFF.

V and J are TRBV18 and TRBJ2-7, with D perhaps matching TRBD1 (6 bases). The CDR3 is 15 amino acids. Trimming stripped 0 bases from V and 0 bases from J, with 9 bases between. Germline-derived CDR1 and CDR2 are KGHSH and LQKENI. This CDR3 is CASSPPDRASYEQYF. The CDR3, as DNA: TGTGCCAGCTCACCACCGGACAGAGCCTCCTACGAGCAGTACTTC.

This chain uses TRBV5-1 with TRBJ1-2; possibly TRBD1 for D (6 bases). The CDR3 is 14 residues long. V lost 3 bases and J lost 5, with 14 bases in between. Germline V CDR1 and CDR2: SGHRS, YFSETQ. As DNA, the CDR3 is TGCGCCAGCAGCTCCCCAGGGGTTACATATGGCTACACCTTC. Its translation: CASSSPGVTYGYTF.

This chain connects TRBV10-3 to TRBJ2-7; TRBD1 matches at 11 bases. The CDR3 runs to 16 residues. CDR1 ENHRY and CDR2 SYGVKD come from the germline V gene. The V and J ends lost 3 bases and 2 bases, in that order; junction bases with no gene match: 6. CDR3 protein: CAISEQGTGGTYEQYF. The CDR3, as DNA: TGTGCCATCAGTGAACAAGGGACAGGGGGAACCTACGAGCAGTACTTC.